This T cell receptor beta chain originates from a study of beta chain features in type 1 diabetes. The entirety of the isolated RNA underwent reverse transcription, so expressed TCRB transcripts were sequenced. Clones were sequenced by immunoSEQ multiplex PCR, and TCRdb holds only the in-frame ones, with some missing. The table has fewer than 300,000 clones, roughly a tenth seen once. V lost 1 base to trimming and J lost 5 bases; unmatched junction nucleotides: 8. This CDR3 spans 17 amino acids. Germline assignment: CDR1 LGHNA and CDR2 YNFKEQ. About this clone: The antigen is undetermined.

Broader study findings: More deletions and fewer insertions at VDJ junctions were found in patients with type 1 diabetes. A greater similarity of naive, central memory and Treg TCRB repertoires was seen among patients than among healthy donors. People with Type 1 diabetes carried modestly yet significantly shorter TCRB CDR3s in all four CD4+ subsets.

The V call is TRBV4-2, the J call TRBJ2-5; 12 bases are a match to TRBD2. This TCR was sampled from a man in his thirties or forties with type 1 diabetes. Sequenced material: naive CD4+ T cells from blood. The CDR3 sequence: CASSQGTASGGAETQYF. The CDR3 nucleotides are TGTGCCAGCAGCCAAGGCACGGCTAGCGGGGGGGCGGAGACCCAGTACTTC.